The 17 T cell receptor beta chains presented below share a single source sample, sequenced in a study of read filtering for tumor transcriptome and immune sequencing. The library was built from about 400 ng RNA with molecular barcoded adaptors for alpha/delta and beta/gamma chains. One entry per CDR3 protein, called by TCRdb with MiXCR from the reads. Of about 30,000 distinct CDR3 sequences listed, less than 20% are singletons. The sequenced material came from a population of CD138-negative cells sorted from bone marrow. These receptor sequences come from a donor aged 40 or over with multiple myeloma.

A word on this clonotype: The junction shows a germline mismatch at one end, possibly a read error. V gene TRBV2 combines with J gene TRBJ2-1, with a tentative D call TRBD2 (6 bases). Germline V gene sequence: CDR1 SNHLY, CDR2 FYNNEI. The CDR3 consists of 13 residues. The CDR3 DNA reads TGTGCCAGCAGTGGGGACTCCTACAATGTGCAGTCCTTC. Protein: CASSGDSYNVQSF.

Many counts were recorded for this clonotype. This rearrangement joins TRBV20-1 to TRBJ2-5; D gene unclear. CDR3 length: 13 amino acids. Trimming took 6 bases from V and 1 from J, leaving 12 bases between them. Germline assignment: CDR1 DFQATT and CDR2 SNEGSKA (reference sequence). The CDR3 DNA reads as TGCAGTGCCAGAAGGTCTATCCAAGAGACCCAGTACTTC. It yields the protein CSARRSIQETQYF.

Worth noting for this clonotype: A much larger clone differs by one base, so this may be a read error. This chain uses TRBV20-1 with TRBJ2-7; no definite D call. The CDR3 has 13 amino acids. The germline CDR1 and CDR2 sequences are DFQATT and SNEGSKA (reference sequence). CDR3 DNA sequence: TGCAGTGCTAGAGATATCGGGCCCTACGAGAAGTACTTC. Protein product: CSARDIGPYEKYF.

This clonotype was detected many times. The CDR3 is CASNRGRKDTGELFF. CDR3 nucleotide sequence: TGTGCCAGTAACAGGGGGCGAAAAGACACCGGGGAGCTGTTTTTT. The chain joins TRBV19 to TRBJ2-2; the match to TRBD1 covers 9 bases. This CDR3 contains 15 residues. Germline CDR1 and CDR2: LNHDA and SQIVND (reference sequence). V gave up 7 bases and J gave up 3 bases; unmatched junction bases: 6.

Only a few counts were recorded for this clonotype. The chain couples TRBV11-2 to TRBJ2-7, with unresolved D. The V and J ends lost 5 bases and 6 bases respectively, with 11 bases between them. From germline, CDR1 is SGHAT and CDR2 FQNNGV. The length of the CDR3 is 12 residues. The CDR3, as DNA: TGTGCCAGCAGCAGAGGTCTATTCGAGCAGTACTTC. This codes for CASSRGLFEQYF.

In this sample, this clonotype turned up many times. The CDR3 loop reads CASSSAVLETQYF. In nucleotides, the CDR3 is TGTGCCAGTAGTTCGGCGGTTCTAGAGACCCAGTACTTC. The chain uses TRBV19 and TRBJ2-5; no clear D gene. Looked up from germline, CDR1 is LNHDA and CDR2 is SQIVND (reference sequence). Trimming pared 5 bases from V and 4 bases from J, leaving 11 bases between. CDR3 length: 13 residues.

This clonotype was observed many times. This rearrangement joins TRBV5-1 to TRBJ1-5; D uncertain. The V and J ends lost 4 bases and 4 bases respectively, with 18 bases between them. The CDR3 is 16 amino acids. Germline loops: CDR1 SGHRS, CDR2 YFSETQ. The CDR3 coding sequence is TGCGCCAGCAGCCCCGGAGAGGCAGCCCCTAATCAGCCCCAGCATTTT. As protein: CASSPGEAAPNQPQHF.

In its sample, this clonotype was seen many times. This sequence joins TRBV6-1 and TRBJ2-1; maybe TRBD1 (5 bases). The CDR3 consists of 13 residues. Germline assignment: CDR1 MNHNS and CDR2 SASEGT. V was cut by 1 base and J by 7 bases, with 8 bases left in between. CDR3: CASSEGRVNEQFF. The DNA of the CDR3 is TGTGCCAGCAGTGAAGGCAGGGTTAATGAGCAGTTCTTC.

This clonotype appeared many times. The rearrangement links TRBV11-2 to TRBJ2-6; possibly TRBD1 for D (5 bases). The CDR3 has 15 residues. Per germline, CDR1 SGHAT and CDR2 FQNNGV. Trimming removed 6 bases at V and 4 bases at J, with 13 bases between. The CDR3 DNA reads TGTGCCAGCAGTCCTATGGGGCTCGGGGCCAACGTCCTGACTTTC. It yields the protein CASSPMGLGANVLTF.

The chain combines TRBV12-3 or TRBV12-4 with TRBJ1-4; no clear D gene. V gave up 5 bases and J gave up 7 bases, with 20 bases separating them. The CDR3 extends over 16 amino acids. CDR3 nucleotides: TGTGCCAGCAGTATCAGTCACTACCCTGGACGTGAAAAACTGTTTTTT. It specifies CASSISHYPGREKLFF.

The CDR3 sequence is CASSLAVGDTQYF. The DNA for the CDR3 is TGTGCCAGCAGCTTAGCGGTGGGTGATACGCAGTATTTT. V and J are TRBV7-9 and TRBJ2-3; no clear D. CDR3 length: 13 amino acids. Between the trimmed V and J ends, which lost 0 bases and 6 bases, there was a span of 7 bases. Germline-derived CDR1 and CDR2 are SEHNR and FQNEAQ (reference sequence).

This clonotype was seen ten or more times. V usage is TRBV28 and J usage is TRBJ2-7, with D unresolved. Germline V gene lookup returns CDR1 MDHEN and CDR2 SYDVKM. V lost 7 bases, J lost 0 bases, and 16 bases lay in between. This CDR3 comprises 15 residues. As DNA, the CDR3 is TGTGCCAGCATCTCTCTCCACGTAGGCTCCTACGAGCAGTACTTC. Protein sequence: CASISLHVGSYEQYF.

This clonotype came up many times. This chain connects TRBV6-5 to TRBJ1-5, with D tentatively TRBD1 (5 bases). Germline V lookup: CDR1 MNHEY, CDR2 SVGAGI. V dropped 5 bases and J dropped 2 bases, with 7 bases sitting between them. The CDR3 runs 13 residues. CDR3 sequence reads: CASSQGGNQPQHF. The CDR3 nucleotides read TGTGCCAGCAGTCAGGGAGGCAATCAGCCCCAGCATTTT.

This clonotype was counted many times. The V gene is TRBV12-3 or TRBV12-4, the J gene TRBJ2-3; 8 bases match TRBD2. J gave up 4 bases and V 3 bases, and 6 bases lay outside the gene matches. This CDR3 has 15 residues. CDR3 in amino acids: CASSLSGSDSDTQYF. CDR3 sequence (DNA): TGTGCCAGCAGTTTGAGCGGGAGCGACTCAGATACGCAGTATTTT.

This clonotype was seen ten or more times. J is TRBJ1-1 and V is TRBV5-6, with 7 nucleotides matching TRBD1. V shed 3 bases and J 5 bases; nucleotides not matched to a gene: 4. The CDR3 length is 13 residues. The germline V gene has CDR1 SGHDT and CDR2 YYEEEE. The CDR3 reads CASSYDRVTEAFF. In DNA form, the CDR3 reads TGTGCCAGCAGCTATGACAGGGTTACTGAAGCTTTCTTT.

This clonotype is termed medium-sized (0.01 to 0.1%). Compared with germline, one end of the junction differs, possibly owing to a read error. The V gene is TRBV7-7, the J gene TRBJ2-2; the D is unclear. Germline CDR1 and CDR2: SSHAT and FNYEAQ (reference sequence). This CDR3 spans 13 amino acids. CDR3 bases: TGTGCTAGCACAGCCTCGAATGCCGGGGAGCTGTTTTTT. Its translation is CASTASNAGELFF. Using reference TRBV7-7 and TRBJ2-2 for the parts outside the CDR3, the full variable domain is GAGVSQSPRYKVTKRGQDVTLRCDPISSHATLYWYQQALGQGPEFLTYFNYEAQPDKSGLPSDRFSAERPEGSISTLTIQRTEQRDSAMYRCASTASNAGELFFGEGSRLTVL.

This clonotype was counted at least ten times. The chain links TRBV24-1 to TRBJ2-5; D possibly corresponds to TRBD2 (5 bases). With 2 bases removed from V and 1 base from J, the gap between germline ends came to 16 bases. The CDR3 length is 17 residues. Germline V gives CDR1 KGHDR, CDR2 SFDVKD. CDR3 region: CATSDSARGGSQETQYF. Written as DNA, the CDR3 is TGTGCCACCAGTGATTCTGCGCGTGGAGGCTCCCAAGAGACCCAGTACTTC.